What follows are 3 T cell receptor beta chains derived from one specimen sequenced in a study of cytomegalovirus exposure and HLA in healthy donors. A multiplex PCR was run with 60 Vbeta primers and 13 Jbeta primers. Assay: immunoSEQ multiplex PCR; the TCRdb copy retains only in-frame clones and omits some. The repertoire shows about 34,000 clones; the top ten hold 3% to 3.5%. Sequenced sample: PBMCs. These TCRs come from a woman between 35 and 50 years old in good health and CMV-seropositive.

The rearrangement joins TRBV6-5 to TRBJ1-2; the D gene is possibly TRBD1 (6 bases). The CDR3 is made up of 14 amino acids. Germline values: CDR1 MNHEY, CDR2 SVGAGI. Deletions cut 5 bases from V and 5 bases from J, with 15 bases between. CDR3 loop: CASSRTGSEYGYTF. CDR3 DNA sequence: TGTGCCAGCAGTCGTACAGGGTCGGAGTATGGCTACACCTTC.

The gene calls are TRBV4-2 and TRBJ2-4; 8 bases are shared with TRBD1. Trimming removed 4 bases from V and 7 bases from J; junction bases left unmatched: 3. The CDR3 has 13 residues. Germline V gene lookup returns CDR1 LGHNA and CDR2 YNFKEQ. The CDR3 region has the DNA TGTGCCAGCAGCCTCCGGGACAGGAACATTCAGTACTTC. Translated: CASSLRDRNIQYF.

The genes are TRBV29-1 and TRBJ2-5, with 7 bases matching TRBD1. The CDR3 length is 18 residues. CDR1 and CDR2 (germline): SQVTM, ANQGSEA. Losses at the gene ends were 5 bases for V and 5 bases for J; bases not matched to a gene: 23. DNA for the CDR3: TGCAGCGTTAATACATTATTACAGGACAGGATCGAAGGGGAGACCCAGTACTTC. Translating gives CSVNTLLQDRIEGETQYF. Looking up the rest from reference TRBV29-1 and TRBJ2-5 gives the full variable domain: SAVISQKPSRDICQRGTSLTIQCQVDSQVTMMFWYRQQPGQSLTLIATANQGSEATYESGFVIDKFPISRPNLTFSTLTVSNMSPEDSSIYLCSVNTLLQDRIEGETQYFGPGTRLLVL.